Listed here are 15 T cell receptor beta chains from one sample, sequenced in a study of OX40 agonist ivuxolimab in advanced cancers. Using immunoSEQ multiplex PCR, the repertoire was profiled, and TCRdb retains in-frame clones only, with some absent. The sample includes about 34,000 clones, roughly four fifths of them seen just once. This sample comprised CD4+ or CD8+ T cells sorted from blood, obtained in a trial of the OX40 agonist ivuxolimab. The receptors originated from an adult with an advanced solid tumor such as melanoma, head and neck, liver or kidney cancer.

The gene calls are TRBV6-1 and TRBJ2-1, with 13 bases lining up with TRBD2. The CDR3 runs to 17 residues. Germline CDR1 MNHNS, CDR2 SASEGT. J was trimmed by 1 base and V by 4 bases; bases with no gene match: 4. The CDR3 protein is CASSVLAGGSSYNEQFF. The CDR3 DNA reads as TGTGCCAGCAGTGTACTAGCGGGGGGGTCATCCTACAATGAGCAGTTCTTC.

The chain links TRBV27 to TRBJ2-1; D is perhaps TRBD2 (5 bases). The V end lost 11 bases, the J end lost 0 bases, and 14 bases lay between the germline ends. Germline assignment: CDR1 MNHEY and CDR2 SMNVEV (reference sequence). This CDR3 comprises 14 residues. The CDR3 nucleotides are TGTGCCGCCTCTAGCTCTAGCTCCTACAATGAGCAGTTCTTC. Translation: CAASSSSSYNEQFF.

This rearrangement joins TRBV27 to TRBJ2-1; a possible D gene is TRBD2 (5 bases). The length of the CDR3 is 15 residues. Germline V gives CDR1 MNHEY, CDR2 SMNVEV (reference sequence). V was clipped by 3 bases and J by 1 base, with 10 bases between them. In DNA form, the CDR3 reads TGTGCCAGCAGTTTGAGGGCCAGATCCTACAATGAGCAGTTCTTC. It yields the protein CASSLRARSYNEQFF.

This clone has a handful of counts. V usage is TRBV11-2 and J usage is TRBJ1-3; 11 nucleotides align to TRBD1. The CDR3 length is 18 residues. Germline V CDR1 and CDR2: SGHAT, FQNNGV. V trimming: 5 bases; J trimming: 2 bases; junction bases outside the gene matches: 11. CDR3 in DNA: TGTGCCAGCAGCCCTATTCTTGGACAGGGGGCCGCTGGAAACACCATATATTTT. It yields the protein CASSPILGQGAAGNTIYF.

The genes are TRBV7-8 and TRBJ2-7; 14 bases are shared with TRBD2. This CDR3 has 16 residues. Germline V gene sequence: CDR1 SGHVS, CDR2 FQNEAQ. V shed 5 bases, J shed 3 bases, and the junction held 6 bases outside the gene matches. Here the CDR3 reads CASSPRGLAGGYEQYF. The CDR3 DNA reads as TGTGCCAGCAGCCCCCGCGGACTAGCGGGGGGCTACGAGCAGTACTTC.

The chain couples TRBV7-9 to TRBJ2-7; tentative D call: TRBD2 (6 bases). V was shortened by 2 bases and J by 3 bases, with 17 bases between the two germline ends. Germline V CDR1 and CDR2: SEHNR, FQNEAQ (reference sequence). This CDR3 region has 16 residues. This chain's CDR3 is CASSLFPRGISYEQYF. The CDR3 nucleotides read TGTGCCAGCAGCTTATTCCCCCGCGGGATAAGCTACGAGCAGTACTTC.

V is TRBV7-8 and J is TRBJ2-1; 7 nucleotides match TRBD1. V gave up 3 bases and J gave up 0 bases; unmatched junction bases: 11. The CDR3 is 18 residues long. Per germline, CDR1 SGHVS and CDR2 FQNEAQ. The CDR3 nucleotides read TGTGCCAGCAGCTTCCTCGCGGACAGGCTAAGCTCCTACAATGAGCAGTTCTTC. Protein product: CASSFLADRLSSYNEQFF.

This chain connects TRBV10-3 to TRBJ1-3; a possible D gene is TRBD1 (5 bases). Trimming pared 0 bases from V and 0 bases from J, leaving 12 bases between. From germline, CDR1 is ENHRY and CDR2 SYGVKD. CDR3 length: 17 amino acids. The CDR3 DNA sequence: TGTGCCATCAGTGAGTCCGGACAATTTGTCTCTGGAAACACCATATATTTT. It translates to CAISESGQFVSGNTIYF.

The rearrangement uses TRBV29-1 and TRBJ1-1, with D perhaps TRBD1 (6 bases). V was trimmed by 2 bases and J by 6 bases, leaving 7 bases between them. The V gene's germline CDR1 is SQVTM and CDR2 ANQGSEA. The CDR3 loop spans 11 amino acids. CDR3 loop: CSVENRAEAFF. CDR3 sequence (DNA): TGCAGCGTTGAAAACAGGGCTGAAGCTTTCTTT.

Only one count was recorded for this clone. The V and J genes are TRBV5-1 and TRBJ1-1; D perhaps matches TRBD1 (6 bases). Looked up from germline, CDR1 is SGHRS and CDR2 is YFSETQ. This CDR3 is built from 15 residues. V lost 0 bases and J lost 0, with 9 bases in between. The CDR3, as DNA: TGCGCCAGCAGCTTGGAGACAGGCATGAACACTGAAGCTTTCTTT. Protein: CASSLETGMNTEAFF.

This clone was seen more than once but under ten times. The rearrangement uses TRBV6-1 and TRBJ1-6; D perhaps matches TRBD1 (6 bases). CDR1 is MNHNS, CDR2 SASEGT, per germline. V gave up 6 bases and J gave up 8 bases, with 14 bases separating them. There are 14 residues in the CDR3. CDR3 residues: CASRTGFWDSPLHF. Written as DNA, the CDR3 is TGTGCCAGCAGGACAGGCTTTTGGGATTCACCCCTCCACTTT.

The genes are TRBV13 and TRBJ2-2; 7 bases are a match to TRBD1. J gave up 3 bases and V 3 bases, and 10 bases lay outside the gene matches. This CDR3 has 17 amino acids. Germline V CDR1 and CDR2: PRHDT, FYEKMQ (reference sequence). The CDR3 reads CASSLFHGQGDTGELFF. In nucleotides, the CDR3 is TGTGCCAGCAGCTTGTTTCATGGGCAGGGGGACACCGGGGAGCTGTTTTTT.

The chain links TRBV6-1 to TRBJ2-7, with TRBD2 as a possible D gene (5 bases). CDR3 length equals 15 residues. Trimming removed 0 bases at V and 5 bases at J, with 14 bases between. CDR1 MNHNS and CDR2 SASEGT come from the germline V gene. CDR3 loop: CASSEARVKIDEQYF. CDR3 coding DNA: TGTGCCAGCAGTGAAGCGCGGGTCAAGATAGACGAGCAGTACTTC.

The rearrangement joins TRBV7-3 to TRBJ2-3; D might be TRBD1 (5 bases). Germline CDR1 is SGHTA and CDR2 is FQGTGA. Trimming left V 2 bases short and J 1 base short, with 10 bases between. CDR3 length equals 15 residues. The CDR3 DNA sequence: TGTGCCAGCAGCTTAGTTGTAGGGGGCACAGATACGCAGTATTTT. The encoded protein is CASSLVVGGTDTQYF.

This clone was recorded a few times. The junction does not match germline at one end; this may be a read error. The V and J genes are TRBV7-9 and TRBJ2-1, with D perhaps TRBD1 or TRBD2 (5 bases each). The germline V gene encodes CDR1 SEHNR and CDR2 FQNEAQ (reference sequence). The CDR3 is 15 amino acids. CDR3 residues: CASSRDGFSDNEQFF. In DNA, the CDR3 is TGTGCCAGCAGCCGGGACGGATTCTCCGACAATGAGCAGTTCTTC.